One and the same sample provided the 24 T cell receptor beta chains below, sequenced in a study of blood T cell repertoires in COVID-19. This table comes from immunoSEQ multiplex PCR, and its TCRdb copy is limited to in-frame clones, with some not included. The table has hundreds of thousands of clones, almost 90% seen once. The material sequenced was PBMCs or T cells enriched from blood (not recorded which). These receptors came from a man under 40 who had been exposed to COVID-19.

This clone was recorded a few times. The chain has TRBV3-1 (or the pseudogene TRBV3-2) and TRBJ1-2, with TRBD1 matching over 9 bases. CDR3 length: 15 amino acids. With 1 base clipped from V and 7 bases from J, the junction kept 7 bases outside the gene matches. CDR1 is LGHDT and CDR2 is YNNKEL in the germline V gene (reference sequence). The CDR3 DNA is TGTGCCAGCAGCCAAGTTTGGACAGGGGCAGGTGGCTACACCTTC. Its translation is CASSQVWTGAGGYTF.

This chain joins TRBV7-3 and TRBJ2-1; possibly TRBD2 for D (6 bases). Germline V gene data show CDR1 as SGHTA and CDR2 as FQGTGA. This CDR3 is built from 17 residues. Trimming pared 5 bases from V and 0 bases from J, leaving 17 bases between. The CDR3 spells CASSPTGTLSSYNEQFF. CDR3 sequence (DNA): TGTGCCAGCAGCCCTACCGGGACTCTAAGCTCCTACAATGAGCAGTTCTTC.

This chain joins TRBV7-3 and TRBJ1-1; the D gene is possibly TRBD1 (6 bases). The CDR3 spans 15 residues. Germline V gene data show CDR1 as SGHTA and CDR2 as FQGTGA. The V and J ends lost 0 bases and 4 bases respectively, with 12 bases between them. As DNA, the CDR3 is TGTGCCAGCAGCTTAACGACAGGTTCAGGCACTGAAGCTTTCTTT. It specifies CASSLTTGSGTEAFF.

The chain is built from TRBV7-7 and TRBJ2-5; D may be TRBD1 (6 bases). This CDR3 region has 17 residues. V was trimmed by 3 bases and J by 4 bases, leaving 21 bases between them. In germline, CDR1 is SSHAT, CDR2 FNYEAQ (reference sequence). CDR3 nucleotide sequence: TGTGCCAGCAGCTTTGTCCCGAACAGGGTTTTTCGAGAGACCCAGTACTTC. It encodes CASSFVPNRVFRETQYF.

As for this clone: Other DNA sequences from this sample encode an identical CDR3 as well. This chain links TRBV6-5 with TRBJ1-1; D gene uncertain. The CDR3 sequence is 13 residues long. V lost 2 bases and J 1 base, leaving 5 bases between the germline ends. CDR1 is MNHEY and CDR2 is SVGAGI in the germline V gene. CDR3 region: CASSYMRNTEAFF. In DNA, the CDR3 is TGTGCCAGCAGTTACATGAGGAACACTGAAGCTTTCTTT.

The rearrangement uses TRBV6-6 and TRBJ2-1; D might be TRBD1 (5 bases). Looked up from germline, CDR1 is MNHNY and CDR2 is SVGAGI (reference sequence). Trimming shortened V by 2 bases and J by 0 bases, and 11 bases separated the two germline ends. The CDR3 runs 16 residues. The chain's CDR3 is CASSYRDRGSYNEQFF. The DNA for the CDR3 is TGTGCCAGCAGTTACCGAGACAGAGGCTCCTACAATGAGCAGTTCTTC.

The rearrangement links TRBV7-9 to TRBJ1-4; 9 bases are shared with TRBD1. The V gene end was trimmed by 5 bases and the J gene end by 4 bases; junction bases not matched to a gene: 5. CDR1 and CDR2 (germline): SEHNR, FQNEAQ (reference sequence). The CDR3 sequence is 15 residues long. As DNA, the CDR3 is TGTGCCAGCAGCGGGCCGGGACAGGGTAATGAAAAACTGTTTTTT. Its protein is CASSGPGQGNEKLFF.

The chain uses TRBV3-1 (or the pseudogene TRBV3-2) and TRBJ1-1, with D maybe TRBD1 (6 bases). The CDR3 is 18 amino acids. Trimming pared 4 bases from V and 0 bases from J, leaving 21 bases between. Per germline, CDR1 LGHDT and CDR2 YNNKEL (reference sequence). The CDR3 DNA follows: TGTGCCAGCAGCCCCGAGGGGGGGCTAAGGTCCATGAACACTGAAGCTTTCTTT. Translating gives CASSPEGGLRSMNTEAFF.

The V and J genes are TRBV5-4 and TRBJ1-6; weak D call: TRBD1 (5 bases). This CDR3 is built from 17 residues. Germline V lookup: CDR1 SGHNT, CDR2 YYREEE (reference sequence). Trimming pared 0 bases from V and 3 bases from J, leaving 13 bases between. The CDR3: CASSLDPGDFYNSPLHF. CDR3 sequence (DNA): TGTGCCAGCAGCTTGGATCCGGGGGACTTCTATAATTCACCCCTCCACTTT.

V usage is TRBV7-9 and J usage is TRBJ1-2; 12 bases align to TRBD1. V was clipped by 1 base and J by 4 bases; unmatched bases: 7. The CDR3 is made up of 17 amino acids. The germline gives CDR1 SEHNR, CDR2 FQNEAQ (reference sequence). The CDR3 loop is CASSLGSGTGGPYGYTF. CDR3 in DNA: TGTGCCAGCAGCTTAGGCTCCGGGACAGGGGGCCCCTATGGCTACACCTTC.

The chain employs TRBV18 and TRBJ2-7; maybe TRBD1 (5 bases). V was clipped by 2 bases and J by 4 bases, with 6 bases between them. The CDR3 totals 12 residues. Germline V gives CDR1 KGHSH, CDR2 LQKENI. The CDR3 is CASSPGHYEQYF. In nucleotides, the CDR3 is TGTGCCAGCTCACCAGGACATTACGAGCAGTACTTC.

This sequence joins TRBV13 and TRBJ2-2; tentatively, D is TRBD1 (5 bases). The CDR3 has 14 amino acids. Germline V gene sequence: CDR1 PRHDT, CDR2 FYEKMQ (reference sequence). The V end lost 6 bases, the J end lost 5 bases, and 13 bases lay between the germline ends. The CDR3 region is CASSRGLRTGELFF. The CDR3 region has the DNA TGTGCCAGCAGTAGGGGTCTGAGGACCGGGGAGCTGTTTTTT.

This chain links TRBV7-9 with TRBJ1-4, with D maybe TRBD1 (5 bases). CDR3 length: 17 residues. V gave up 7 bases and J gave up 0 bases, with 18 bases separating them. Germline-derived CDR1 and CDR2 are SEHNR and FQNEAQ (reference sequence). CDR3: CASTPDKRSPTNEKLFF. DNA for the CDR3: TGTGCCAGCACCCCGGACAAGCGAAGCCCAACTAATGAAAAACTGTTTTTT.

The rearrangement links TRBV2 to TRBJ2-2, with 10 bases identical to TRBD1. CDR1 and CDR2 (germline): SNHLY, FYNNEI. V lost 4 bases, J lost 6 bases, and 8 bases stayed unmatched. The CDR3 spans 16 residues. For the CDR3, the DNA is TGTGCCAGCAGTGGTGGGGGGACAGGGGACTCCGGGGAGCTGTTTTTT. Amino acid sequence: CASSGGGTGDSGELFF.

J is TRBJ2-1 and V is TRBV5-4; TRBD2 agrees at 7 bases. The CDR3 covers 16 residues. V was pared by 4 bases and J by 1 base, with 8 bases of the junction left unmatched. Germline CDR1 and CDR2: SGHNT and YYREEE (reference sequence). CDR3 sequence reads: CASSPPGGESYNEQFF. The DNA for the CDR3 is TGTGCCAGCAGCCCACCGGGGGGTGAGTCCTACAATGAGCAGTTCTTC.

This CDR3 is CASSPHRGREPYEQYF. DNA for the CDR3: TGTGCCAGCAGCCCACACAGGGGGCGCGAACCCTACGAGCAGTACTTC. The J gene is TRBJ2-7, the V gene TRBV3-1 (or the pseudogene TRBV3-2); 9 bases align to TRBD1. Trimming at V came to 4 bases and at J to 2 bases, leaving 9 bases not matched to a gene. The germline CDR1 and CDR2 sequences are LGHDT and YNNKEL (reference sequence). CDR3 size: 16 residues.

This chain joins TRBV7-2 and TRBJ2-1; 12 nucleotides align to TRBD2. The germline CDR1 and CDR2 sequences are SGHTA and FQGNSA. The CDR3 covers 15 residues. Trimming at V came to 5 bases and at J to 9 bases, leaving 8 bases not matched to a gene. CDR3 sequence reads: CASSLSSGGGGEQFF. As DNA, the CDR3 is TGTGCCAGCAGCCTCTCTAGCGGGGGGGGCGGTGAGCAGTTCTTC.

The chain employs TRBV5-6 and TRBJ2-3, with 12 nucleotides matching TRBD2. This CDR3 comprises 16 residues. Trimming took 4 bases from V and 1 from J; bases not matched to a gene: 4. Germline lookup yields CDR1 SGHDT and CDR2 YYEEEE. CDR3 sequence: CASSLAGGQGTDTQYF. The CDR3 DNA follows: TGTGCCAGCAGCCTAGCGGGGGGGCAAGGCACAGATACGCAGTATTTT.

The V call is TRBV5-1, the J call TRBJ2-3, with no clear D. Germline V lookup: CDR1 SGHRS, CDR2 YFSETQ. Trimming took 4 bases from V and 4 from J, leaving 4 bases between them. The CDR3 has 11 residues. The chain's CDR3 is CASSQSDTQYF. The CDR3 DNA sequence: TGCGCCAGCAGCCAATCAGATACGCAGTATTTT.

The rearrangement uses TRBV9 and TRBJ1-1; D uncertain. The V and J ends lost 1 base and 4 bases respectively, with 11 bases between them. The CDR3 has 14 residues. CDR1 and CDR2 (germline): SGDLS, YYNGEE. The CDR3 region is CASSVHPSPTEAFF. The CDR3 nucleotides read TGTGCCAGCAGCGTACACCCGAGCCCCACTGAAGCTTTCTTT. The entire variable domain, with the rest obtained from reference TRBV9 and TRBJ1-1, is as follows: DSGVTQTPKHLITATGQRVTLRCSPRSGDLSVYWYQQSLDQGLQFLIQYYNGEERAKGNILERFSAQQFPDLHSELNLSSLELGDSALYFCASSVHPSPTEAFFGQGTRLTVV.

The chain recombines TRBV25-1 with TRBJ1-1; a possible D gene is TRBD1 (6 bases). The germline V gene encodes CDR1 MGHDK and CDR2 SYGVNS. V was shortened by 8 bases and J by 4 bases, with 14 bases between the two germline ends. CDR3 size: 13 residues. In DNA, the CDR3 is TGTGCCAGCGGTTTAAACAGGGCCACTGAAGCTTTCTTT. Its translation: CASGLNRATEAFF.

V and J are TRBV7-9 and TRBJ1-1, with a tentative D call TRBD1 (5 bases). This CDR3 region has 15 residues. Germline assignment: CDR1 SEHNR and CDR2 FQNEAQ (reference sequence). Trimming took 1 base from V and 2 from J, leaving 11 bases between them. The CDR3 region has the DNA TGTGCCAGCAGCTTAGGACAGAACTATAACACTGAAGCTTTCTTT. It encodes CASSLGQNYNTEAFF.

In nucleotides, the CDR3 is TGTGCCAGCAGCTTAACTAGCGGGAGGTACGAGCAGTACTTC. It translates to CASSLTSGRYEQYF. This rearrangement joins TRBV7-2 to TRBJ2-7, with 12 positions matching TRBD2. Germline-derived CDR1 and CDR2 are SGHTA and FQGNSA. This CDR3 has 14 residues. V dropped 2 bases and J dropped 4; count of bases not matched to a gene: 0.

This chain joins TRBV4-1 and TRBJ2-5; 7 nucleotides line up with TRBD1. Germline V gives CDR1 MGHRA, CDR2 YSYEKL. After removal of 7 bases from V and 1 base from J, the junction contained 9 bases not matched to a gene. The CDR3 is 15 amino acids. As DNA, the CDR3 is TGCGCCAGCACCCCGGGCAGGGGGTTCCAAGAGACCCAGTACTTC. Its translation is CASTPGRGFQETQYF.